This TCR beta chain was recorded in a study of blood T cell repertoires in COVID-19. Study summary: Whether acute or convalescent, the COVID-19 samples came from the United States, Italy and Spain. PBMCs, B-cell-depleted T cells, or T cells provided the cDNA or gDNA that made up the material.

Authors' analysis steps: Amplification from reference gene primers served as the basis for estimated nucleated cell counts. Some clones are missing from TCRdb's copy, which holds only in-frame ones; the method was immunoSEQ multiplex PCR. V, J and clone size were drawn from that table, and D and trimming were deduced from the DNA. The sample carries a few hundred thousand clones, about 87% recorded once. The CDR3 spans 17 residues. Germline V gene sequence: CDR1 LGHDT, CDR2 YNNKEL (reference sequence). J lost 0 bases, V lost 2 bases, and 4 bases had no gene match. Source material: peripheral blood. This receptor was identified in a man aged 55 to 69 with acute or convalescent COVID-19. V usage is TRBV3-1 (or the pseudogene TRBV3-2) and J usage is TRBJ2-3; 11 nucleotides match TRBD2. Here the CDR3 reads CASSQHRTSGSTDTQYF. The CDR3 region has the DNA TGTGCCAGCAGCCAACACCGGACTAGCGGGAGCACAGATACGCAGTATTTT.